Listed below are T cell receptor beta chains from one sample, sequenced in a study of T cell responses to AZD1222 COVID-19 vaccine. Data came from immunoSEQ multiplex PCR; TCRdb stores just in-frame clones and leaves some out. Here the sample spans about 68,000 clones, about 80% being singletons. Sequenced here: peripheral blood, sampled on day 0 of AZD1222 vaccination. The receptors here all came from an adult in good health. Both conserved end residues are part of each CDR3.

CDR3 protein	CDR3 length	V gene	J gene
CASTGGSPLHF	11	TRBV2	TRBJ1-6
CASSRSGGGSSYEQYF	16	TRBV7-2	TRBJ2-7
CASSILDATRASSRGYTF	18	TRBV28	TRBJ1-2
CASSEPGMELRGTEAFF	17	TRBV10-2	TRBJ1-1
CASSLTAGGYEQYF	14	TRBV7-9	TRBJ2-7
CASSLFGNQPQHF	13	TRBV7-2	TRBJ1-5
CASRLQETQYF	11	TRBV7-2	TRBJ2-5
CASSLGRSGGRVEQFF	16	TRBV11-2	TRBJ2-1
CASSQDGNTEAFF	13	TRBV4-2	TRBJ1-1
CASSLAKRGWAFF	13	TRBV5-5	TRBJ1-1
CASSLGPSYGYTF	13	TRBV5-6	TRBJ1-2
CASSELTGHNEKLFF	15	TRBV2	TRBJ1-4
CASSEKMTIKIGEQYF	16	TRBV25-1	TRBJ2-7
CASRSIGATGQNQPQHF	17	TRBV19	TRBJ1-5
CASSYSRVSGTGHQPQHF	18	TRBV6-2/TRBV6-3	TRBJ1-5
CASLSDRGSTEAFF	14	TRBV18	TRBJ1-1
CASSVHRRDDQPQHF	15	TRBV19	TRBJ1-5
CASTDANTGELFF	13	TRBV19	TRBJ2-2
CASSSFLDRGPKNTGELFF	19	TRBV13	TRBJ2-2
CASSFPEPETDTQYF	15	TRBV5-6	TRBJ2-3
CASSLDGDSNQPQHF	15	TRBV11-2	TRBJ1-5
CASSAGSTTYEQYF	14	TRBV18	TRBJ2-7
CASTPFGASGDPQFF	15	TRBV6-5	TRBJ2-1
CASSQLDYGYTF	12	TRBV5-4	TRBJ1-2
CASSQPTGETQYF	13	TRBV7-9	TRBJ2-5
CASSTQGRANYGYTF	15	TRBV6-1	TRBJ1-2
CASSLGNEKLFF	12	TRBV7-9	TRBJ1-4
CASSYQGQSPLHF	13	TRBV6-2/TRBV6-3	TRBJ1-6
CASRTGTGFRECEKLFF	17	TRBV6-4	TRBJ1-4
CASSRQQGTNTEAFF	15	TRBV19	TRBJ1-1
CASSLLTPGQYF	12	TRBV3-1/TRBV3-2	TRBJ2-7
CASSEYAGLGEKLFF	15	TRBV25-1	TRBJ1-4
CASSLANDRVYEQYF	15	TRBV7-9	TRBJ2-7
CASSDGGNNQPQHF	14	TRBV6-5	TRBJ1-5
CASSQMRTDTQYF	13	TRBV3-1/TRBV3-2	TRBJ2-3
CASSFQNTDTQYF	13	TRBV7-2	TRBJ2-3
CASSRPGAGANVLTF	15	TRBV7-2	TRBJ2-6
CASSRDPTGAEAFF	14	TRBV6-5	TRBJ1-1
CASSDTTGVETQYF	14	TRBV10-1	TRBJ2-5
CASSPGQVVRGNTIYF	16	TRBV5-1	TRBJ1-3